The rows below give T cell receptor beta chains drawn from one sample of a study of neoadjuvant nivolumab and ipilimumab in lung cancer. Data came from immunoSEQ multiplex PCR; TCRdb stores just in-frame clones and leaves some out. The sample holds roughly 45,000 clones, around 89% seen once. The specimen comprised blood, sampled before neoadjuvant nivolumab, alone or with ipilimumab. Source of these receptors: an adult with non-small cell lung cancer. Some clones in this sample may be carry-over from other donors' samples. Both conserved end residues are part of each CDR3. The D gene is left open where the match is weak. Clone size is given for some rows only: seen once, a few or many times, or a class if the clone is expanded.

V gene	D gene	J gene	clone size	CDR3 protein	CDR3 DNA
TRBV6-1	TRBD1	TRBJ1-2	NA	CASIPPGQGAWGYTF	TGTGCCAGCATTCCTCCGGGACAGGGGGCGTGGGGCTACACCTTC
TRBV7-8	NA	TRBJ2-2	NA	CASSPTSFLNTGELFF	TGTGCCAGCAGCCCTACTAGCTTTTTGAACACCGGGGAGCTGTTTTTT
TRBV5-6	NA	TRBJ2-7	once	CASSLTTPYEQYF	TGTGCCAGCAGCTTGACTACCCCCTACGAGCAGTACTTC
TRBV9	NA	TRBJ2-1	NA	CASSVKDNEQFF	TGTGCCAGCAGCGTAAAGGACAATGAGCAGTTCTTC
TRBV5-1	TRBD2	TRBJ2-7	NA	CASSLASGITSYEQYF	TGCGCCAGCAGCTTGGCTAGCGGGATTACCTCCTACGAGCAGTACTTC
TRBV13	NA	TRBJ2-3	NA	CASSLGQGGADTQYF	TGTGCCAGCAGCTTAGGTCAAGGCGGTGCAGATACGCAGTATTTT
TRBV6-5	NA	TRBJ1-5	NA	CASSPFQDSNQPQHF	TGTGCCAGCAGCCCTTTCCAGGATAGCAATCAGCCCCAGCATTTT
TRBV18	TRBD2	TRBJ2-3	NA	CASSGLGRAEDTQYF	TGTGCCAGCTCAGGCCTCGGGAGGGCCGAAGATACGCAGTATTTT
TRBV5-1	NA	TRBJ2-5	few	CASSLGTAETQYF	TGCGCCAGCAGCTTGGGGACCGCGGAGACCCAGTACTTC
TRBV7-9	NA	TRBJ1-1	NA	CASSLGTPNTEAFF	TGTGCCAGCAGCTTAGGAACCCCAAACACTGAAGCTTTCTTT
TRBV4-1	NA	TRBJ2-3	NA	CASSQAGATDTQYF	TGCGCCAGCAGCCAAGCGGGCGCCACAGATACGCAGTATTTT
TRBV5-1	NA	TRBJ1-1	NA	CASTPDGNTEAFF	TGCGCCAGCACCCCGGACGGGAACACTGAAGCTTTCTTT
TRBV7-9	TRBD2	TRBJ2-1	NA	CASSQGAGNQNEQFF	TGTGCCAGCAGCCAAGGAGCGGGAAATCAGAATGAGCAGTTCTTC
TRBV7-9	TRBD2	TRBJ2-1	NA	CASRTSGRWYNEQFF	TGTGCCAGCAGAACTAGCGGGAGGTGGTACAATGAGCAGTTCTTC
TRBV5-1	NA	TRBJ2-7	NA	CASRAGNYEQYF	TGCGCCAGCAGGGCGGGGAACTACGAGCAGTACTTC
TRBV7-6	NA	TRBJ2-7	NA	CASSLVGPYEQYF	TGTGCCAGCAGCTTAGTAGGGCCCTACGAGCAGTACTTC
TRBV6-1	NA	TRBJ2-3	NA	CASTSGGDFLDTQYF	TGTGCCAGCACATCCGGAGGGGACTTTCTGGATACGCAGTATTTT
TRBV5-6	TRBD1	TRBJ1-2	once	CASRGNRGSGYTF	TGTGCCAGCAGGGGCAACAGGGGGAGTGGCTACACCTTC
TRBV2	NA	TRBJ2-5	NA	CAGQGGETQYF	TGTGCCGGCCAGGGGGGCGAGACCCAGTACTTC
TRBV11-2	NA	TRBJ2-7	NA	CASSARRTYNEQYF	TGTGCCAGCAGCGCAAGACGGACATACAACGAGCAGTACTTC
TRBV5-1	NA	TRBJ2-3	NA	CASSLLSEVLYF	TGCGCCAGCAGCTTGTTGAGCGAGGTTCTGTATTTT
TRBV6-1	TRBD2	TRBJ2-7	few	CASSGPGLVIDEQYF	TGTGCCAGCAGTGGACCGGGACTAGTGATCGACGAGCAGTACTTC
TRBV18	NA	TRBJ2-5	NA	CASSSRGEETQYF	TGTGCCAGCTCGTCACGGGGAGAAGAGACCCAGTACTTC
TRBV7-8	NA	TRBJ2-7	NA	CASRSLGRTAEQYF	TGTGCCAGCAGGTCTCTTGGACGGACGGCCGAGCAGTACTTC
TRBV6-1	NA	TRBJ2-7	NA	CASAPGRMSSYEQYF	TGTGCCAGCGCCCCGGGACGGATGTCCTCCTACGAGCAGTACTTC
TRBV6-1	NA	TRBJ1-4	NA	CASSPRTNEKLFF	TGTGCCAGCAGCCCGCGGACTAATGAAAAACTGTTTTTT
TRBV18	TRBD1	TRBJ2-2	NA	CASSQTGAFANTGELFF	TGTGCCAGCTCGCAGACAGGGGCATTCGCGAACACCGGGGAGCTGTTTTTT
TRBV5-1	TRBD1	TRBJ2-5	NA	CASRLTGGSGETQYF	TGCGCCAGCCGTCTGACAGGGGGGAGTGGAGAGACCCAGTACTTC
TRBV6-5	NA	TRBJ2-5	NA	CASSQQNRGLETQYF	TGTGCCAGCAGTCAACAAAACAGGGGACTAGAGACCCAGTACTTC
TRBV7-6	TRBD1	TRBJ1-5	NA	CASSWGDRGDQPQHF	TGTGCCAGCAGCTGGGGGGACAGGGGGGATCAGCCCCAGCATTTT
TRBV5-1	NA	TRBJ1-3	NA	CASSSGSNSGNTIYF	TGCGCCAGCAGCTCCGGCTCGAACTCTGGAAACACCATATATTTT
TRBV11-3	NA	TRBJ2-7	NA	CASSQGSNYEQYF	TGTGCCAGCAGCCAGGGCAGCAACTACGAGCAGTACTTC
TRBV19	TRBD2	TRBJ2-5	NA	CASSLKLAGRETQYF	TGTGCCAGTAGTCTCAAGTTAGCGGGACGCGAGACCCAGTACTTC
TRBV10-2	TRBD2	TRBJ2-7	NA	CASSEGTSGPYEQYF	TGCGCCAGCAGTGAGGGGACTAGCGGACCCTACGAGCAGTACTTC
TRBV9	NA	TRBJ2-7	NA	CASSPSGVREQYF	TGTGCCAGCAGTCCTTCAGGGGTGAGGGAGCAGTACTTC
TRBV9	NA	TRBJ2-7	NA	CASSVAGESYEQYF	TGTGCCAGCAGCGTAGCGGGAGAATCCTACGAGCAGTACTTC
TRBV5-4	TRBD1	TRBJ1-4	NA	CASSFKQGGEKLFF	TGTGCCAGCAGCTTTAAACAGGGGGGTGAAAAACTGTTTTTT
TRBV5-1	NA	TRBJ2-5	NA	CASSLLQYQETQYF	TGCGCCAGCAGCTTGTTACAGTACCAAGAGACCCAGTACTTC
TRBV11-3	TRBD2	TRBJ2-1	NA	CASSLDGGGVDEQFF	TGTGCCAGCAGCTTAGATGGGGGGGGTGTGGATGAGCAGTTCTTC
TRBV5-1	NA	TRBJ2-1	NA	CASSATPSSSYNEQFF	TGCGCCAGCAGCGCCACCCCTAGCAGTTCCTACAATGAGCAGTTCTTC
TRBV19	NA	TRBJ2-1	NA	CASSQGRTNEQFF	TGTGCCAGTAGCCAGGGGCGTACCAATGAGCAGTTCTTC
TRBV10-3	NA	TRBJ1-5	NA	CAISESGVQPQHF	TGTGCCATCAGTGAGTCAGGGGTTCAGCCCCAGCATTTT
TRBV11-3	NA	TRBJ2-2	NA	CASSFTGVGELFF	TGTGCCAGCAGCTTTACGGGCGTCGGGGAGCTGTTTTTT
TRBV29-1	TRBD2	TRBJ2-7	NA	CSVDRGGALDEQYF	TGCAGCGTTGATCGCGGGGGGGCCCTTGACGAGCAGTACTTC
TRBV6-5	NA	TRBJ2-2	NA	CASRPRTTGELFF	TGTGCCAGCAGGCCACGCACGACCGGGGAGCTGTTTTTT
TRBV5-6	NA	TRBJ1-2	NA	CASSSPGLRNYGYTF	TGTGCCAGCAGCTCGCCGGGACTCCGTAACTATGGCTACACCTTC
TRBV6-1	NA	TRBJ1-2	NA	CASSEAVPYGYTF	TGTGCCAGCAGTGAAGCTGTGCCGTACGGCTACACCTTC
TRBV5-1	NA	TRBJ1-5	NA	CASSLGGGVEPQHF	TGCGCCAGCAGCTTGGGGGGAGGGGTAGAGCCCCAGCATTTT
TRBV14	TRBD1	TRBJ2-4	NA	CASSQEGTGTKNIQYF	TGTGCCAGCAGCCAAGAAGGGACAGGGACAAAAAACATTCAGTACTTC
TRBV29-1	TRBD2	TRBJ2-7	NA	CSVKGLAGFSSNDEQYF	TGCAGCGTAAAAGGCCTAGCGGGATTCTCGTCGAACGACGAGCAGTACTTC
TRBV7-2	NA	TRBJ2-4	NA	CASSFRDLRGQYF	TGTGCCAGCAGCTTCAGGGACCTCCGGGGTCAGTACTTC
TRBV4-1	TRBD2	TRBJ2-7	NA	CASSQDPQRDQQYF	TGCGCCAGCAGCCAAGACCCACAGCGGGATCAGCAGTACTTC
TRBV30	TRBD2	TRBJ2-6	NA	CAWINGRVNVLTF	TGTGCCTGGATTAACGGGAGGGTGAACGTCCTGACTTTC
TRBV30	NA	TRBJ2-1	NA	CAWSVNRRGNEQFF	TGTGCCTGGAGTGTAAACAGGAGGGGCAATGAGCAGTTCTTC
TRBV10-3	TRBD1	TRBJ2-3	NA	CAMGQGGTDTQYF	TGTGCCATGGGACAGGGCGGCACAGATACGCAGTATTTT